Shown below are 27 T cell receptor beta chains from a single sample sequenced in a study of blood T cell dynamics during melanoma immunotherapy. Sequencing was performed with immunoSEQ multiplex PCR; in TCRdb, only in-frame clones are kept and a portion is missing. This table holds about 7,000 clones, over 70% found once. Time point meaning: pre-treatment baseline. Material: blood, obtained from a patient treated with checkpoint blockade. Receptors originate from a human donor with melanoma. Some clones in this sample may be carry-over from other donors' samples.

V usage is TRBV14 and J usage is TRBJ2-3; D call uncertain. Germline V CDR1 and CDR2: SGHDN, FVKESK. The V gene lost 4 bases and the J gene lost 2 bases, with 10 bases spanning the gap. The CDR3 has 14 residues. The CDR3 DNA follows: TGTGCCAGCAGCCTTGACATGTACACAGATACGCAGTATTTT. Translating it yields CASSLDMYTDTQYF.

The CDR3 protein is CASSLAGGTTEAFF. The CDR3 bases are TGTGCCAGCAGCTTAGCTGGTGGGACCACTGAAGCTTTCTTT. The chain carries TRBV7-9 and TRBJ1-1, with D possibly being TRBD1 (5 bases). Trimming shortened V by 0 bases and J by 4 bases, and 9 bases separated the two germline ends. The germline gives CDR1 SEHNR, CDR2 FQNEAQ (reference sequence). The CDR3 runs to 14 residues.

V is TRBV28 and J is TRBJ2-7; 9 nucleotides line up with TRBD2. The CDR3 consists of 13 residues. The ends lost 6 bases at V and 6 bases at J; junction bases unmatched: 6. Germline V CDR1 and CDR2: MDHEN, SYDVKM. CDR3 in DNA: TGTGCCAGCAGGGTAGCGGGAGAGATCGAGCAGTACTTC. The encoded protein is CASRVAGEIEQYF.

The CDR3 region is CATSGWDRGQSPLHF. CDR3 in DNA: TGTGCCACCAGCGGGTGGGACAGGGGTCAGTCACCCCTCCACTTT. V is TRBV15 and J is TRBJ1-6; TRBD1 matches at 10 bases. The CDR3 is made up of 15 amino acids. V trimming: 5 bases; J trimming: 10 bases; junction bases outside the gene matches: 8. CDR1 and CDR2 (germline): LNHNV, YYDKDF (reference sequence).

The chain recombines TRBV30 with TRBJ2-7; TRBD2 aligns across 9 bases. V lost 2 bases, J lost 0 bases, and 8 bases stayed unmatched. The CDR3 is made up of 16 amino acids. Germline V gene sequence: CDR1 GTSNPN, CDR2 SVGIG (reference sequence). CDR3 in amino acids: CAWSWASGAISYEQYF. The CDR3 nucleotides read TGTGCCTGGAGTTGGGCTAGCGGGGCTATCTCCTACGAGCAGTACTTC.

The chain recombines TRBV5-1 with TRBJ2-3; maybe TRBD2 (6 bases). This CDR3 region has 15 residues. V was pared by 1 base and J by 2 bases, with 11 bases between. Germline CDR1 reads SGHRS; CDR2 reads YFSETQ. As DNA, the CDR3 is TGCGCCAGCAGCTTGAGGCGGGGCAACACAGATACGCAGTATTTT. Translated, it gives CASSLRRGNTDTQYF.

V gene TRBV9 combines with J gene TRBJ2-7; 7 nucleotides align to TRBD2. The CDR3 length is 15 residues. V shed 0 bases, J shed 4 bases, and the junction held 7 bases outside the gene matches. Germline CDR1 SGDLS, CDR2 YYNGEE. CDR3 amino acids: CASSVGGSGPYEQYF. The CDR3 DNA is TGTGCCAGCAGCGTAGGGGGTAGCGGGCCTTACGAGCAGTACTTC. Full variable domain (rest looked up from reference TRBV9 and TRBJ2-7): DSGVTQTPKHLITATGQRVTLRCSPRSGDLSVYWYQQSLDQGLQFLIQYYNGEERAKGNILERFSAQQFPDLHSELNLSSLELGDSALYFCASSVGGSGPYEQYFGPGTRLTVT.

The chain links TRBV2 to TRBJ2-7; 9 bases agree with TRBD1. V dropped 2 bases and J dropped 4; count of bases not matched to a gene: 9. CDR1 is SNHLY, CDR2 FYNNEI, per germline. The CDR3 is 16 residues long. DNA of the CDR3: TGTGCCAGCAGTGAACCGGACCGGGACAGGGTGTACGAGCAGTACTTC. Its protein is CASSEPDRDRVYEQYF.

V and J are TRBV5-1 and TRBJ1-6; D gene ambiguous. The length of the CDR3 is 15 residues. Germline CDR1 SGHRS, CDR2 YFSETQ. Trimming took off 0 bases at V and 6 bases at J, with 10 bases between the two ends. CDR3 loop: CASSLGPSSNSPLHF. CDR3 bases: TGCGCCAGCAGCTTGGGACCCAGCAGTAATTCACCCCTCCACTTT. The variable domain in full, with the rest retrieved from reference TRBV5-1 and TRBJ1-6, is KAGVTQTPRYLIKTRGQQVTLSCSPISGHRSVSWYQQTPGQGLQFLFEYFSETQRNKGNFPGRFSGRQFSNSRSEMNVSTLELGDSALYLCASSLGPSSNSPLHFGNGTRLTVT.

CDR3 protein: CASSYAGGRDYEQYF. CDR3 nucleotides: TGCGCCAGCAGCTACGCAGGGGGTCGGGACTACGAGCAGTACTTC. The chain employs TRBV5-1 and TRBJ2-7; 7 bases agree with TRBD1. The V and J ends lost 3 bases and 3 bases, in that order; junction bases with no gene match: 9. CDR1 and CDR2 from the germline V gene are SGHRS and YFSETQ. This CDR3 contains 15 residues.

J is TRBJ2-3 and V is TRBV5-1; 7 positions agree with TRBD1. From germline, CDR1 is SGHRS and CDR2 YFSETQ. The CDR3 contains 17 residues. Trimming removed 3 bases from V and 4 bases from J; junction bases left unmatched: 14. In nucleotides, the CDR3 is TGCGCCAGCAGCTCCCGGGTTAGACAGGGTACATCAGATACGCAGTATTTT. Its protein is CASSSRVRQGTSDTQYF.

The chain has TRBV7-9 and TRBJ1-2; D remains unclear. Germline assignment: CDR1 SEHNR and CDR2 FQNEAQ (reference sequence). Trimming removed 4 bases from V and 5 bases from J, with 20 bases in between. This CDR3 region has 16 residues. As DNA, the CDR3 is TGTGCCAGCAGCTCTCCGGGAACCCGCGATATTTATGGCTACACCTTC. Its protein product is CASSSPGTRDIYGYTF.

The chain joins TRBV6-5 to TRBJ1-1, with a tentative D call TRBD1 (5 bases). CDR3 length equals 15 residues. CDR1 is MNHEY, CDR2 SVGAGI, per germline. Trimming stripped 2 bases from V and 5 bases from J, with 15 bases between. The chain's CDR3 is CASSYQPGTATEAFF. CDR3 DNA sequence: TGTGCCAGCAGTTACCAACCCGGGACCGCTACTGAAGCTTTCTTT.

V is TRBV30 and J is TRBJ1-1; the match to TRBD1 covers 11 bases. The CDR3 sequence is 14 residues long. Trimming cost V 7 bases and J 5 bases; bases outside gene matches: 9. The germline gives CDR1 GTSNPN, CDR2 SVGIG (reference sequence). CDR3 sequence: CASIPRDRGTEAFF. Here the CDR3 DNA reads TGTGCCTCCATTCCCCGGGACAGGGGGACTGAAGCTTTCTTT.

This rearrangement joins TRBV15 to TRBJ1-2; 7 positions match TRBD1. Germline lookup yields CDR1 LNHNV and CDR2 YYDKDF (reference sequence). This CDR3 is 14 amino acids long. The V and J ends lost 4 bases and 8 bases, in that order; junction bases with no gene match: 10. The CDR3 here is CATSKRQGDGGYTF. The CDR3, as DNA: TGTGCCACCAGCAAAAGACAGGGAGACGGGGGCTACACCTTC.

This chain joins TRBV4-1 and TRBJ2-2, with 7 bases lining up with TRBD1. Germline V gene sequence: CDR1 MGHRA, CDR2 YSYEKL. Losses at the gene ends were 5 bases for V and 3 bases for J; bases not matched to a gene: 9. The CDR3 spans 16 residues. As DNA, the CDR3 is TGCGCCAGCAGCGCCCTGAGGCAGGGGGACACCGGGGAGCTGTTTTTT. The encoded protein is CASSALRQGDTGELFF.

This clone was observed once. The rearrangement joins TRBV6-5 to TRBJ1-1; D may be TRBD1 (6 bases). The length of the CDR3 is 14 residues. Germline assignment: CDR1 MNHEY and CDR2 SVGAGI. Trimming removed 6 bases at V and 1 base at J, with 12 bases between. The CDR3 loop is CASRLGGTNTEAFF. The CDR3 DNA follows: TGTGCCAGCAGGTTAGGGGGGACGAACACTGAAGCTTTCTTT.

This clone was counted a single time. The V call is TRBV5-1, the J call TRBJ2-2, with 7 bases that match TRBD1. The CDR3 has 14 amino acids. The V gene's germline CDR1 is SGHRS and CDR2 YFSETQ. Germline trimming cut 3 bases from V and 6 bases from J; bases unmatched to any gene: 5. CDR3 in DNA: TGCGCCAGCAGCTGGAGACAGGGATCCGGGGAGCTGTTTTTT. Its translation is CASSWRQGSGELFF.

This clone occurred a few times. The V gene is TRBV10-3, the J gene TRBJ2-5; D gene uncertain. The CDR3 runs 13 residues. The germline V gene encodes CDR1 ENHRY and CDR2 SYGVKD. V lost 3 bases and J 7 bases, leaving 12 bases between the germline ends. CDR3 region: CAISDPPKATQYF. Written as DNA, the CDR3 is TGTGCCATCAGTGACCCCCCAAAAGCGACCCAGTACTTC.

V and J are TRBV9 and TRBJ2-3; D call uncertain. The V and J ends lost 0 bases and 2 bases respectively, with 13 bases between them. Germline V gene sequence: CDR1 SGDLS, CDR2 YYNGEE. The CDR3 runs 16 residues. The CDR3 loop is CASSVVGSGPTDTQYF. Here the CDR3 DNA reads TGTGCCAGCAGCGTAGTTGGGTCAGGACCCACAGATACGCAGTATTTT.

The gene calls are TRBV2 and TRBJ2-7; D unclear. The CDR3 consists of 12 residues. V lost 5 bases and J lost 2, with 7 bases in between. CDR1 and CDR2 from the germline V gene are SNHLY and FYNNEI. DNA for the CDR3: TGTGCCAGCAGTATGCAGGCCTACGAGCAGTACTTC. The encoded protein is CASSMQAYEQYF.

This clone is medium-sized (0.01 to 0.1%) by share. The V and J genes are TRBV2 and TRBJ1-1; no clear D. CDR3 length: 14 amino acids. Trimming cost V 5 bases and J 0 bases, with 10 bases left between them. Germline-derived CDR1 and CDR2 are SNHLY and FYNNEI. This chain's CDR3 is CASSSQRLNTEAFF. The CDR3 DNA is TGTGCCAGCAGTTCACAACGTTTGAACACTGAAGCTTTCTTT.

There are a few counts of this clone. The chain is built from TRBV19 and TRBJ2-7, with 10 bases matching TRBD2. The CDR3 is made up of 16 amino acids. V trimming: 0 bases; J trimming: 4 bases; junction bases outside the gene matches: 6. Germline V CDR1 and CDR2: LNHDA, SQIVND (reference sequence). The CDR3 DNA is TGTGCCAGTAGTATAGAGGCTAGCGGGAGCGGGTACGAGCAGTACTTC. This gives the protein CASSIEASGSGYEQYF.

The genes are TRBV4-1 and TRBJ1-1; D unresolved. This CDR3 region has 12 residues. V dropped 3 bases and J dropped 6 bases, with 8 bases sitting between them. Germline assignment: CDR1 MGHRA and CDR2 YSYEKL. CDR3 residues: CASSQQGAEAFF. CDR3 coding DNA: TGCGCCAGCAGCCAGCAAGGAGCTGAAGCTTTCTTT.

V and J are TRBV5-8 and TRBJ2-7; 9 bases map to TRBD1. The germline CDR1 and CDR2 sequences are SGHTS and YDEGEE. The CDR3 is made up of 15 amino acids. The V gene end was trimmed by 2 bases and the J gene end by 2 bases; junction bases not matched to a gene: 5. CDR3: CASSFGTGNPYEQYF. CDR3 nucleotide sequence: TGTGCCAGCAGCTTCGGGACAGGGAATCCCTACGAGCAGTACTTC.

CDR3 coding DNA: TGTGCCTCCTCGGACAGGAACTATGGCTACACCTTC. Amino acid sequence: CASSDRNYGYTF. This chain uses TRBV7-2 with TRBJ1-2; TRBD1 matches at 7 bases. Germline values: CDR1 SGHTA, CDR2 FQGNSA. The length of the CDR3 is 12 residues. V lost 11 bases to trimming and J lost 2 bases; unmatched junction nucleotides: 5.

The rearrangement joins TRBV2 to TRBJ2-3, with TRBD2 matching 13 bases. The trim removed 4 bases at V and 3 bases at J, leaving 1 base unmatched. Germline V gene lookup returns CDR1 SNHLY and CDR2 FYNNEI. This CDR3 region has 15 residues. CDR3 protein: CASSGLAGGTDTQYF. The DNA for the CDR3 is TGTGCCAGCAGTGGACTAGCGGGAGGAACAGATACGCAGTATTTT. Full variable domain (rest looked up from reference TRBV2 and TRBJ2-3): EPEVTQTPSHQVTQMGQEVILRCVPISNHLYFYWYRQILGQKVEFLVSFYNNEISEKSEIFDDQFSVERPDGSNFTLKIRSTKLEDSAMYFCASSGLAGGTDTQYFGPGTRLTVL.